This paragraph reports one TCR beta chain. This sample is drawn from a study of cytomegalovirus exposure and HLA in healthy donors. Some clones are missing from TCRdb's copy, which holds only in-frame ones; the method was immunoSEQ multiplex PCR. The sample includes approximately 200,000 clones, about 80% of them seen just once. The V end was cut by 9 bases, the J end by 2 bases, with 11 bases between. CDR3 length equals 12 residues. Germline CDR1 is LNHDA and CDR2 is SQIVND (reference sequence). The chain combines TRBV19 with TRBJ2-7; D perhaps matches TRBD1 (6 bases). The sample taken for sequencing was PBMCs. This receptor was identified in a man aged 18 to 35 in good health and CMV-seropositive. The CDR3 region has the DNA TGTGCCAGCCAAGACAGGCCCTACGAGCAGTACTTC. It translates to CASQDRPYEQYF.